The subject of this entry is one TCR beta chain. Its antigen remains unidentified. The entry originates in a study of blood T cells in healthy people across ages. At the level of the study: Template switching captured about one barcoded beta molecule per two T cells.

General study findings and limits: Per million T cells, TCR beta diversity dropped roughly linearly as age increased.

The V end was cut by 4 bases, the J end by 2 bases, with 18 bases between. This CDR3 contains 16 residues. CDR1 is LGHDT, CDR2 YNNKEL, per germline (reference sequence). Primed by a sample-barcoded 5' primer and a J-beta primer mix, a second PCR proceeded for about 6 to 11 cycles. TCRdb passed the 5' RACE reads through MiXCR, listing each CDR3 protein once. The sample has around 1,600,000 distinct CDR3 sequences; 35% to 45% are singletons. Ranging in age from about 6 to 100, the donors were healthy Caucasian individuals from Russia. Sequenced input: blood. The sequence was obtained from a woman between 18 and 30 years old in good health. The gene calls are TRBV3-1 and TRBJ2-7; the D call may be TRBD1 or TRBD2 (5 bases each). Written as DNA, the CDR3 is TGTGCCAGCAGCCCAGATGACAGAACGGGGACCTACGAGCAGTACTTC. Translated: CASSPDDRTGTYEQYF.